This T cell receptor beta chain is from a study of cytomegalovirus exposure and HLA in healthy donors (dated by TCRdb to 2015 to 2018). Background for the entire study: According to an earlier analysis of 550 to 700 of the donors, roughly 180 million T cells yielded 117 million unique TCR beta sequences and 250 to 350 Gb of sequence data. A separate validation cohort of roughly 130 different subjects was used in addition to the roughly 720-subject first cohort. An earlier analysis of approximately 640 of the donors applied high-throughput TCR beta sequencing to assess whether each TCR beta V gene segment acted as functional or pseudogenic. The number of donors typed differed by locus, with roughly 629-640 for A, B, C, DRB1 and DQB1, about 500 for DQA1, 606 for DPA1, and over 400 for DPB1. Among a few hundred genotyped donors of the cohort, an average of about 240,000 unique TCR beta nucleotide sequences were sequenced per donor, roughly a sixth of them non-productive. Both class I and class II loci were covered by HLA typing, at four-digit resolution. In a later analysis, previously published TCR beta repertoires from more than 500 donors were re-analyzed and high-resolution HLA genotyping was added so that TCR occurrence patterns could be studied. Genome-wide SNP genotypes for about three fifths of the roughly 670 donors were used in a later genetic analysis, which treated that subset as a discovery cohort. Of the 398 genotyped donors, roughly 85% fell in the genetic ancestry cluster associated with self-reported Caucasian donors. Using immunosequencing, the study profiled T cell repertoires from 500 to 800 subjects and related those repertoires to cytomegalovirus serostatus. Every repertoire in the discovery cohort had been generated on one and the same sequencing platform. Donor age, sex, ethnicity and CMV serostatus were compiled alongside the repertoire data. The study aimed to test whether cataloging public T cell receptors could reveal signatures of past pathogen exposure. About five DR-DQ haplotypes were treated as single units for association and clustering because of strong linkage in the cohort. The later analysis used no new phenotypic data to find candidate immune exposures, relying instead on TCR beta sequences and their occurrence across donors. To predict cytomegalovirus infection status, the study brought together high-throughput TCR immunosequencing, statistical association of individual TCRs with disease status, and machine learning. An early release covering roughly 600 HLA-typed donors comprised approximately 290 gigabases of sequencing data and around 86 million unique TCR sequences.

In total, roughly 710 healthy bone marrow donors made up the cohort. All cohort members were sampled while nominally healthy, although unrecorded immune exposures were likely present. The donor was CMV seronegative and belonged to the group of 352 seronegative cohort members. Each donor provided a peripheral blood sample, and peripheral blood mononuclear cells were used for TCR beta sequencing. The Qiagen DNeasy Blood Extraction Kit was used to extract genomic DNA from the blood cell samples. General findings and caveats noted by the study authors: Linkage disequilibrium might explain the correlated functional status among segregating V segments, but an unknown experimental factor could not be ruled out. Specific HLA alleles were associated with 15,000 to 20,000 TCR beta sequences at a false discovery rate of 0.05 in a later analysis. The authors suggested that the approach could potentially be generalized to other disease states and immunological phenotypes. The classifier was reported to diagnose cytomegalovirus status with high specificity and sensitivity in both the original and validation cohorts. Compared with equally common non-associated chains, HLA-associated TCR beta chains in a later analysis were more clonally expanded and had lower generation probabilities. In the study, some 160 TCR beta chains were listed as associated with cytomegalovirus. A cluster of highly shared sequence variants was judged likely to represent a technical artifact of the sequencing pipeline. The 87-base-pair reads could not distinguish some IMGT-functional V segments, including TRBV6-2 and TRBV6-3, so those segments were excluded. Assigning TCR associations to individual alleles was difficult when HLA alleles, especially DR and DQ, strongly co-occurred. The cohort was sequenced for TCR beta chains only, and without alpha or paired-chain data the features that could be detected were limited. Sequencing depth was assumed to be roughly uniform across donors in the presence/absence analyses, though that assumption may not hold. According to a later genetic analysis, donors in an Asian-associated ancestry cluster had fewer N-insertions in productive TCRs than the approximately 650-donor mean. A further reported finding was that TCR beta sequences accurately predicted the HLA-A and HLA-B alleles for most subjects in the first cohort. Because HLA typing was unavailable for some donors at each locus, only the typed subset was used in association tests. Because counts were too low, some 17 rarely observed V segments, including chromosome 9 orphons, were excluded from the earlier analysis of about 500 of the donors. Three of the identified cytomegalovirus-associated TCR beta chains were confirmed in vitro to be specific for cytomegalovirus antigens. Broadly in line with IMGT annotations, most TCR beta V segments showed up in productive rearrangements about 90% or about 30% of the time in an earlier analysis of several hundred of the donors. Most CMV-associated TCR beta chains appeared to be HLA-restricted in a later analysis, and the HLA associations seemed to be driven largely by CMV exposure. A later analysis reported that several top co-occurrence clusters appeared linked to parvovirus B19, influenza, CMV and Epstein-Barr virus. For the cohort, immune exposure information was limited to CMV serostatus. According to a later analysis, TCR association rates differed among HLA loci, with DRB1 alleles showing the most associated TCRs and HLA-C alleles showing the fewest. Most TCR sequences were observed very rarely across donors, whereas some public TCRs were present in many individuals. In a later genetic analysis, a missense DCLRE1C variant was associated with V-gene and J-gene trimming of TCR beta chains, and the association was replicated in an independent cohort.

Library construction relied on the immunoSEQ multiplex PCR assay. A mixture of 60 forward primers for TCR Vbeta segments and 13 reverse primers for TCR Jbeta segments was used in the multiplex PCR. The CDR3 region of rearranged TCR beta genes was amplified from genomic DNA with a multiplex PCR assay. On the Illumina HiSeq System, the amplified TCR beta libraries were sequenced as 87-base-pair reads. Concerning the study's data processing: Across the roughly 600 repertoires, a later analysis counted approximately 75 million unique TCR beta chains, 8.5 million to 12 million of which were shared by at least two donors. Raw reads were error-corrected and collapsed into unique sequences with a nearest-neighbor algorithm that merged closely related sequences to remove PCR and sequencing errors. Alignment of CDR3 sequences to IMGT reference sequences was used to assign V, D and J gene segments. Each retained sequence needed at least a six-nucleotide match to both a V gene segment and a J gene segment. A rearrangement was called productive if the CDR3 had no stop codons and remained in frame with V and J, and every other rearrangement was called non-productive. CDR3 was defined according to IMGT convention as the region running from the second conserved V-encoded cysteine to the conserved J-encoded phenylalanine. The earlier analysis of fewer than 750 of the donors excluded sequences that lacked an unambiguous match to a single V gene segment. An earlier analysis of several hundred of the donors called V segments functional above 56.7% productive rearrangements and segregating when the between-donor standard deviation exceeded 5%. To diagnose cytomegalovirus status from the catalog of TCR beta chain sequences, a statistical classification framework was built. In a later analysis, V and J genes were assigned by comparing TCR nucleotide sequences against IMGT/GENE-DB human TR gene sequences. A later analysis assigned CDR3 sequences and most-parsimonious VDJ recombination scenarios with the TCRdist pipeline. A later analysis defined each TCR beta chain by its CDR3 amino acid sequence plus V-gene family, and excluded reads lacking a unique V-gene family. As a way to deal with suspected cross-contamination and a sequencing artifact, a later analysis dropped under 600 nucleotide sequences that were highly shared and had low generation probability. A later analysis calculated a clonal expansion index for each public chain from normalized within-repertoire ranks of inferred template counts. Generation probabilities in a later analysis came from a VDJ recombination model fitted to out-of-frame rearrangements, and those results were checked against IGoR. Hypergeometric tests were used in a later analysis to score TCR-TCR, TCR-HLA and TCR-CMV co-occurrence, with a repertoire-size bias correction applied to the TCR pairs. In a later analysis, false discovery rates were estimated by permuting HLA or CMV assignments 20 times. In a later analysis, co-occurring TCRs were grouped using DBSCAN, with TCRdist sequence similarity added in when clustering inside HLA-allele-positive subsets. Repertoires with fewer than 30,000 or more than 120,000 public chains were left out of co-occurrence clustering, as were about 5 repertoires with anomalous nucleotide sharing. In its TCRdb copy, this immuneACCESS table keeps in-frame sequences only and misses some clones. Where compared with another copy, unresolved V genes explain less than half of these, and the others have no known cause. V, J and clone size are taken as reported in that table, and D and trimming were inferred from the DNA itself. The sample's clone listing holds approximately 200,000 clones. Around 0.74% of the sample comes from the top ten.

CDR1 and CDR2 are drawn from the germline V gene: SGHRS, YFSETQ. The CDR3, cysteine through phenylalanine, is 15 amino acids long. Of all the DNA, just the CDR3 is kept, 45 bases in frame from base 1. Comments on this clone: Its specific antigen is unknown.

The V gene is TRBV5-1 and the J gene is TRBJ2-5; tentative D gene TRBD1, with 6 bases matching. The J call may be wrong; the DNA end is better matched by TRBJ2-7. The receptor was derived from a boy younger than 18 in good health and CMV-seronegative. Sequenced: PBMCs. The nucleotide sequence reads TGCGCCAGCAGCTTGGGGGGGCGACCTTTCGACGAGCAGTACTTC. The encoded protein is CASSLGGRPFDEQYF.